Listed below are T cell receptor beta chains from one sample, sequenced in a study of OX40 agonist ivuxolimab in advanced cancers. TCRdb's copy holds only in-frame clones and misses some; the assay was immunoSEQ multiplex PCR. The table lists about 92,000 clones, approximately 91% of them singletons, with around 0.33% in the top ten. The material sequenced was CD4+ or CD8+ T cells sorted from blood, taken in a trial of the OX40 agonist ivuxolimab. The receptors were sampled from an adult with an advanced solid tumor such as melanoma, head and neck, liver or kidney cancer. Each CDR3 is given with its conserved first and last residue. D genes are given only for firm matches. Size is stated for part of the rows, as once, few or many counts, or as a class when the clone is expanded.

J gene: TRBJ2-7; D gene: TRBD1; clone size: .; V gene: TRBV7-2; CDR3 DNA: TGTGCCAGCAGCTCACAGGGGACCGGTACCTACGAGCAGTACTTC; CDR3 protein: CASSSQGTGTYEQYF
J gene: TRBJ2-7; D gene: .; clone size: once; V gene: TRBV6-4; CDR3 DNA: TGTGCCAGCAGTGACAACAGGGACGAGCAGTACTTC; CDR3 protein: CASSDNRDEQYF
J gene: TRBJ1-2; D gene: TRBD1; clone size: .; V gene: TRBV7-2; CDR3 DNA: TGTGCCAGCAGCCCGCGTACGGGACAGTATAGAGGCTACACCTTC; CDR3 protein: CASSPRTGQYRGYTF
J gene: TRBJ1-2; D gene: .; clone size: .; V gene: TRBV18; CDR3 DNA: TGTGCCAGCTCACCACAGAGGGACAACGGGATCTACACCTTC; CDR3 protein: CASSPQRDNGIYTF
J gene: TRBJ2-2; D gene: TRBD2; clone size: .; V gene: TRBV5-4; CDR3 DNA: TGTGCCAGCAGCTTGGCGGCTAGCGGGAGTGGGGAGCTGTTTTTT; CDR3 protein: CASSLAASGSGELFF
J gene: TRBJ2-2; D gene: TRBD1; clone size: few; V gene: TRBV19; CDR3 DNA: TGTGCCAGTAGATTATTAGGGACAGGGAACACCGGGGAGCTGTTTTTT; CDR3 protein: CASRLLGTGNTGELFF
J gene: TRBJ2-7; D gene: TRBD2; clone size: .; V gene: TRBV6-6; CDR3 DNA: TGTGCCAGCAGATGGACTAGCGGGACCCACGAGCAGTACTTC; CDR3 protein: CASRWTSGTHEQYF
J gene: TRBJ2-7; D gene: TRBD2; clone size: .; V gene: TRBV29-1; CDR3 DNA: TGCAGCGTTGAGTTTAGAGGCGGGAGTGGAGGCGAGCAGTACTTC; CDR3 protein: CSVEFRGGSGGEQYF
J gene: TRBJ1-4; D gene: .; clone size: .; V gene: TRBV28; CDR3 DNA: TGTGCCAGCAGTCGGGTGGGGCAGGGACTAAATGAAAAACTGTTTTTT; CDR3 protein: CASSRVGQGLNEKLFF
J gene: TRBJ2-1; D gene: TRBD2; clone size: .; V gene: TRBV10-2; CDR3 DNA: TGCGCCAGCAGTGAAAGGGCTAGCGGGAGCCATGAGCAGTTCTTC; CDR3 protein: CASSERASGSHEQFF
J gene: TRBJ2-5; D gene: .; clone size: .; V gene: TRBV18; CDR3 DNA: TGTGCCAGCCTCCGGGGGCTCCAAGAGACCCAGTACTTC; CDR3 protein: CASLRGLQETQYF
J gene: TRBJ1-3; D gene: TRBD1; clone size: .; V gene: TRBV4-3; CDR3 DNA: TGCGCCAGCAGTCTTGACAGGGGAACTGGAAACACCATATATTTT; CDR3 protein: CASSLDRGTGNTIYF
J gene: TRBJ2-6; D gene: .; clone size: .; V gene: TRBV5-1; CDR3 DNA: TGCGCCAGCAGCTTTTTAGGCATACAGGGAAGCTCTGGGGCCAACGTCCTGACTTTC; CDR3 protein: CASSFLGIQGSSGANVLTF
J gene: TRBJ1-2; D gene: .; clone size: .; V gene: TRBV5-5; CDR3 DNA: TGTGCCAGCAGCCCCGGGACACCCGGAGTTGGCTACACCTTC; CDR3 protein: CASSPGTPGVGYTF
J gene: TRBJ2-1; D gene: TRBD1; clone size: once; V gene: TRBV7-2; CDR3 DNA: TGTGCCAGCAGCGGCAGGGGGCCCTTCTACAATGAGCAGTTCTTC; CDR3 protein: CASSGRGPFYNEQFF
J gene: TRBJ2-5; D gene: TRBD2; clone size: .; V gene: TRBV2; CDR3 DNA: TGTGCCAGCAGTGACTACCTAGCGGAAGAGACCCAGTACTTC; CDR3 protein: CASSDYLAEETQYF
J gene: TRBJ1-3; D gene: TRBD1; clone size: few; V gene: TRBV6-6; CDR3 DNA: TGTGCCAGCAGTTACCGGGACAGCTTGGGCACCATATATTTT; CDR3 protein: CASSYRDSLGTIYF
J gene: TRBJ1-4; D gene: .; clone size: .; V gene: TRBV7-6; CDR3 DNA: TGTGCCAGCAGCTTAGGGACAGTACTTAATGAAAAACTGTTTTTT; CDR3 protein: CASSLGTVLNEKLFF
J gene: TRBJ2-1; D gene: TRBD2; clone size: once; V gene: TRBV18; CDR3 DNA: TGTGCCAGCTCCGATAGGGAGGGCGGGGGGCTACCTCGGATAAATGAGCAGTTCTTC; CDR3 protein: CASSDREGGGLPRINEQFF
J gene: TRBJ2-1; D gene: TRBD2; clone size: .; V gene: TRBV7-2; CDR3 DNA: TGTGCCAGCAGCTTAGCGGGACTAGCGGGAGTATACAATGAGCAGTTCTTC; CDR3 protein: CASSLAGLAGVYNEQFF
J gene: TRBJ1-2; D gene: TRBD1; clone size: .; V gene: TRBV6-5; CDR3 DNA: TGTGCCAGCAGTTACTCCGGACAGGGGACTTATGGCTACACCTTC; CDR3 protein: CASSYSGQGTYGYTF
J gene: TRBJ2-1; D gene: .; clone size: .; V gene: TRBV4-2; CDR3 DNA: TGTGCCAGCAGGGTCGTCATGGGGCCGACTCACAATGAGCAGTTCTTC; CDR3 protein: CASRVVMGPTHNEQFF
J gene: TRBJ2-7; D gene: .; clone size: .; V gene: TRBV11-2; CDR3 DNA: TGTGCCAGCAGCCCCCAGGGTTACGAGCAGTACTTC; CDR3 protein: CASSPQGYEQYF
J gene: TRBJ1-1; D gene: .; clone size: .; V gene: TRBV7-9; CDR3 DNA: TGTGCCAGCGGTTGGACGGGAATGAACACTGAAGCTTTCTTT; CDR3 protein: CASGWTGMNTEAFF
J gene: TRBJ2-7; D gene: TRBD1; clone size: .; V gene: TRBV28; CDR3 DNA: TGTGCCAGCAGTTTTCAGGGGGCGCCGGAGCAGTACTTC; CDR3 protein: CASSFQGAPEQYF
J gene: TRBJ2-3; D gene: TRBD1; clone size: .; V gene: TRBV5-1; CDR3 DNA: TGCGCCAGCAGCGGCAGACAGGGGGCCATAGATACGCAGTATTTT; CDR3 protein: CASSGRQGAIDTQYF
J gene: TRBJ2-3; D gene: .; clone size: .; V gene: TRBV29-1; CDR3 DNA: TGCAGCGTAGCGGACGGCACAGATACGCAGTATTTT; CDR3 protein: CSVADGTDTQYF
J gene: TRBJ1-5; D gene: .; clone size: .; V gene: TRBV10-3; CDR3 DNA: TGTGCCATCAGTGAGAGGGCAGGATACAATCAGCCCCAGCATTTT; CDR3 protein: CAISERAGYNQPQHF
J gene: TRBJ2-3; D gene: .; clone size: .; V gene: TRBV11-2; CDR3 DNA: TGTGCCAGCAGCAAATCAGGCGTTGTAGATACGCAGTATTTT; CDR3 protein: CASSKSGVVDTQYF
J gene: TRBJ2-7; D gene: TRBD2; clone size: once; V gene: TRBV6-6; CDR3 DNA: TGTGCCAGCAGCCCCCTTGGGAGTAGCGGGCCCTACGAGCAGTACTTC; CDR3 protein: CASSPLGSSGPYEQYF
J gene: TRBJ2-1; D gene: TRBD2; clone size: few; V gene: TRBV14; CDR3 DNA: TGTGCCAGCAGCCCGCTGAGGGCTAGCGGGAGAAACTACAATGAGCAGTTCTTC; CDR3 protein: CASSPLRASGRNYNEQFF
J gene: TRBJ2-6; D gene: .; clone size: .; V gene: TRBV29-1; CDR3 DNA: TGCAGCGTTGAGTCTCAGACCGGGGCCAACGTCCTGACTTTC; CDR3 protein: CSVESQTGANVLTF
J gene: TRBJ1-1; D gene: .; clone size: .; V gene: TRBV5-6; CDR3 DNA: TGTGCCAGCAGCTTGTTGGTCCAGGGGAGAACTGAAGCTTTCTTT; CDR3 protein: CASSLLVQGRTEAFF
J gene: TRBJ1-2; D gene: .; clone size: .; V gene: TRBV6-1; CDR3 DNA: TGTGCCAGCAAGGTAAACTATGGCTACACCTTC; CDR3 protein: CASKVNYGYTF
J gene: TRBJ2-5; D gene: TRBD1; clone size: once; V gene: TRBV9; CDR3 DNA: TGTGCCAGCAGCGGGACAGGGGGCCCGGAGACCCAGTACTTC; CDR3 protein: CASSGTGGPETQYF
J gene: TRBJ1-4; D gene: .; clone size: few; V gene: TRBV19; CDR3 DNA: TGTGCCAGTAGGCCGGGCCTCAGCAATGAAAAACTGTTTTTT; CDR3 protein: CASRPGLSNEKLFF
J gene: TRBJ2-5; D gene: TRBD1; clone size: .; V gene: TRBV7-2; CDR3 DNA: TGTGCCAGCAGCTTAACAGGGGGCCAGGAGACCCAGTACTTC; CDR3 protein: CASSLTGGQETQYF
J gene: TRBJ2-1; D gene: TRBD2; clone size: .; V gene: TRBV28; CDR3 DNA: TGTGCCAGCAGAACTAGCGGGGTTGGGGGAGAGCAGTTCTTC; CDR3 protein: CASRTSGVGGEQFF
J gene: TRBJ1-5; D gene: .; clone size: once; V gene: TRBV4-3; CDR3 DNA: TGCGCCAGCAGCCAAGAGGGCAGGGGTTCTCCCCAGCATTTT; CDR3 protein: CASSQEGRGSPQHF
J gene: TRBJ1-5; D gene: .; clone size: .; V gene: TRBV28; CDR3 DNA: TGTGCCAGCGTAAAATATGTGAATCAGCCCCAGCATTTT; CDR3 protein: CASVKYVNQPQHF
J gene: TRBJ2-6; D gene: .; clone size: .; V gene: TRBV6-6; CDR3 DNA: TGTGCCAGCAGGCAAGGGGTACGGGCCAACGTCCTGACTTTC; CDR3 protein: CASRQGVRANVLTF
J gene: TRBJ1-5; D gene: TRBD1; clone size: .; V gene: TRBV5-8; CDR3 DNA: TGTGCCAGCAGCCTCCGACAGGGTGGCAATCAGCCCCAGCATTTT; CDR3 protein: CASSLRQGGNQPQHF
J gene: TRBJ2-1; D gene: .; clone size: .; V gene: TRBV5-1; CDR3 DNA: TGCGCCAGCAGCCCCCGAAGTGGGTATGAGCAGTTCTTC; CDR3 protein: CASSPRSGYEQFF
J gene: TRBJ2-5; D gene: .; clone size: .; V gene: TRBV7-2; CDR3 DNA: TGTGCCAGCAGCCCCTTCGTGCAGGGCGGAGAGACCCAGTACTTC; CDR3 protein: CASSPFVQGGETQYF
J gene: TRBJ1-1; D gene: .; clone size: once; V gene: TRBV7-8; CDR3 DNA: TGTGCCAGCAGCGCCCGAGGCAGCGTGAACACTGAAGCTTTCTTT; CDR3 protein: CASSARGSVNTEAFF
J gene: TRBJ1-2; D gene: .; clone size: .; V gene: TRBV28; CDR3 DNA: TGTGCCAGCAGTTCCCGAAAGGACATCGGTGGCTACACCTTC; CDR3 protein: CASSSRKDIGGYTF
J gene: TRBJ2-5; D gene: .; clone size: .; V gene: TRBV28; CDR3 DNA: TGTGCCAGCAGTTTGCGCGCACCTCCAAAGACCCAGTACTTC; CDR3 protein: CASSLRAPPKTQYF
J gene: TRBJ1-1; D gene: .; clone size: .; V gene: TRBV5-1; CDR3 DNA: TGCGCCAGCAGCTTGACAGGGCCCCCCACTGAAGCTTTCTTT; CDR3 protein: CASSLTGPPTEAFF
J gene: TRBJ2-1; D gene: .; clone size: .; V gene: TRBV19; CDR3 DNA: TGTGCCAGTAGTGGGCCAACCCTCTACAATGAGCAGTTCTTC; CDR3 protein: CASSGPTLYNEQFF
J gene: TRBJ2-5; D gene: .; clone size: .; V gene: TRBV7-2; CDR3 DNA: TGTGCCAGCAGCTTAGAAGTGGGAGCCCCTGACTTC; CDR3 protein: CASSLEVGAPDF
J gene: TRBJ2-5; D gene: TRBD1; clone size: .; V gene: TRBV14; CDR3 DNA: TGTGCCAGCAGCCAAGAGTTTTCGGCGACAGGGGGAATCTGGGAAAAAGAGACCCAGTACTTC; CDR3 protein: CASSQEFSATGGIWEKETQYF
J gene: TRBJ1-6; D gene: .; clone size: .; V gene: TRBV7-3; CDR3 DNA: TGTGCCAGCAGCCTCGGGGGTTCACCCCTCCACTTT; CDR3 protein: CASSLGGSPLHF
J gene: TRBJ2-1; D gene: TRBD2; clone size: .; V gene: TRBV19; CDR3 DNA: TGTGCCAGTAGAGAAGTAGCGGGAAACACAGGGGAGCAGTTCTTC; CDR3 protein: CASREVAGNTGEQFF
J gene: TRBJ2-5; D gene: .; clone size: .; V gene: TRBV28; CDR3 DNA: TGTGCCAGCAGACGACAGGCACAAGAGACCCAGTACTTC; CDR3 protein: CASRRQAQETQYF
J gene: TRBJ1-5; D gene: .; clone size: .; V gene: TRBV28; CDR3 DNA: TGTGCCAGCAGTTTAGCGGGACAAGCCTATCAGCCCCAGCATTTT; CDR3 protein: CASSLAGQAYQPQHF
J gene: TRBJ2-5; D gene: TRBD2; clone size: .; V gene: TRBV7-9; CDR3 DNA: TGTGCCAGCACCCTTAGCGGGATGCAAGAGACCCAGTACTTC; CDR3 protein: CASTLSGMQETQYF
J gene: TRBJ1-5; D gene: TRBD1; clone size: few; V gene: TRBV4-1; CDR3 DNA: TGCGCCAGCAGTCCTCGGACAGGGAATCAGCCCCAGCATTTT; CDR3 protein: CASSPRTGNQPQHF
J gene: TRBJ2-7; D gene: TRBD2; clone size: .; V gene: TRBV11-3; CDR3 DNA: TGTGCCAGCAGCCCGGACCCGGGGGGGCGAAGGTACTTC; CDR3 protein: CASSPDPGGRRYF